A selection of T cell receptor beta chains follows, all from one sample in a study of metastatic and nonmetastatic thyroid tumors. TCRdb re-processed the PCR reads through MiXCR. Found here are tens of thousands of clones, more than 15% of them singletons; the top ten hold over 9.5%. Sequencing used blood. The receptor source for this set is a female donor with papillary thyroid cancer or a benign thyroid nodule (not recorded which). Some clones in this sample may be carry-over from other donors' samples. The CDR3 runs from the conserved cysteine through the conserved F or W. D genes are given only for firm matches. Size is omitted from some rows. Given values are once, few, many or a class for expanded clones.

d_call clone_size j_call v_call cdr3_nt cdr3_aa
TRBD1 many TRBJ2-1 TRBV19 TGTGCCAGTAGTGCGACAGGGGGCTCCTACAATGAGCAGTTCTTC CASSATGGSYNEQFF
. many TRBJ2-3 TRBV10-1 TGCGCCAGCAGTGGGTCGGGGGTTGGTGGAGATACGCAGTATTTT CASSGSGVGGDTQYF
. many TRBJ2-1 TRBV9 TGTGCCAGCAGCGTTGCGGGGGCCGGTTCATACAATGAGCAGTTCTTC CASSVAGAGSYNEQFF
. medium-sized TRBJ1-1 TRBV12-3/TRBV12-4 TGTGCCAGCACCCTGGACAGTTTTGACGCTGAAGCTTTCTTT CASTLDSFDAEAFF
. many TRBJ2-1 TRBV9 TGTGCCAGCAGCGAGGACAATGAGCAGTTCTTC CASSEDNEQFF
. many TRBJ2-1 TRBV11-2 TGTGCCAGCAGCTTAGACAGGGGATATGAGCAGTTCTTC CASSLDRGYEQFF
. many TRBJ1-4 TRBV6-1 TGTGCCAGCAGTGAGAGACAGGCGAATGAAAAACTGTTTTTT CASSERQANEKLFF
. many TRBJ2-1 TRBV20-1 TGCAGTGCCAAGCGGCTAGATATAAATGAGCAGTTCTTC CSAKRLDINEQFF
. medium-sized TRBJ1-2 TRBV12-3/TRBV12-4 TGTGCCAGCAGTCGGACAGCGACTTATGGCTACACCTTC CASSRTATYGYTF
. many TRBJ2-7 TRBV4-1 TGCGCCAGCAGCCAAGGAACAGGGGAGGTCCCTTACGAGCAGTACTTC CASSQGTGEVPYEQYF
. . TRBJ1-1 TRBV12-3/TRBV12-4 TGTGCCACCTGGCCCAACAGGAACACTGAAGCTTTCTTT CATWPNRNTEAFF
. many TRBJ1-2 TRBV5-4 TGTGCCAGCAGCTTGACAGGGCTCCATGGCTACACCTTC CASSLTGLHGYTF
. . TRBJ1-5 TRBV28 TGTGCCAGCAGTTTCGGACGAGAAGATCAGCCCCAGCATTTT CASSFGREDQPQHF
. many TRBJ1-1 TRBV13 TGTGCCAGCAGGGACGGGACGGGGAACACTGAAGCTTTCTTT CASRDGTGNTEAFF
TRBD1 many TRBJ2-1 TRBV7-9 TGTGCCAGCCAGGGGGCGAACACCTACAATGAGCAGTTCTTC CASQGANTYNEQFF
. . TRBJ2-3 TRBV6-5 TGTGCCAGCAGTTACAAGGGGACACATCGTGGCCAGGCGCAGTATTTT CASSYKGTHRGQAQYF
. . TRBJ1-1 TRBV2 TGTGCCAGCAGTGAAGAGACTGGCACTGAAGCTTTCTTT CASSEETGTEAFF
. many TRBJ1-4 TRBV7-8 TGTGCCAGCAGCTTAGTCTTAGGGACTAATGAAAAACTGTTTTTT CASSLVLGTNEKLFF
TRBD1 many TRBJ2-1 TRBV10-3 TGTGCCATCAGTGAGTCGACAGGGGAGCCCTACAATGAGCAGTTCTTC CAISESTGEPYNEQFF
TRBD1 medium-sized TRBJ2-7 TRBV28 TGTGCCAGCAGTTCTAGCTGGACAGGGGGCGCGTGGCAGTACTTC CASSSSWTGGAWQYF
TRBD2 many TRBJ2-1 TRBV19 TGTGCCAGTAGAATAGGGAGGGACGTCTACAATGAGCAGTTCTTC CASRIGRDVYNEQFF
. many TRBJ1-1 TRBV20-1 TGCAGTGCCTGTTGGAGTTACGCCCGAGAAGCTTTCTTT CSACWSYAREAFF
TRBD2 medium-sized TRBJ2-7 TRBV6-1 TGTGCCAGCAGGCCGGGACTAGCTTACGAGCAGTACTTC CASRPGLAYEQYF
. few TRBJ2-7 TRBV28 TGTGCCAGCAGGGGAACCGATGAGCAGTACTTC CASRGTDEQYF
. few TRBJ2-7 TRBV19 TGTGCCAGTAGCCCGGGACGCCACGGCGAGCAGTACTTC CASSPGRHGEQYF
. many TRBJ2-7 TRBV10-3 TGTGCCATCAGTGAGCATGGGGGGCCCTACGAGCAGTACTTC CAISEHGGPYEQYF